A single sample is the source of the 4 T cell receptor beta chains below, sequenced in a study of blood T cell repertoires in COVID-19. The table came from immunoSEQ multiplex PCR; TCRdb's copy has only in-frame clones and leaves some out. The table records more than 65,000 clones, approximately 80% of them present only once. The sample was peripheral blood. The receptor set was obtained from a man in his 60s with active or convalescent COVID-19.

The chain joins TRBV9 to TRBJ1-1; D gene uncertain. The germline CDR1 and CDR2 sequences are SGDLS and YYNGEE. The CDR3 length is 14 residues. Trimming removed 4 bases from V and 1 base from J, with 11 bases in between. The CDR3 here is CASSIATGNTEAFF. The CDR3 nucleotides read TGTGCCAGCAGCATCGCGACGGGGAACACTGAAGCTTTCTTT.

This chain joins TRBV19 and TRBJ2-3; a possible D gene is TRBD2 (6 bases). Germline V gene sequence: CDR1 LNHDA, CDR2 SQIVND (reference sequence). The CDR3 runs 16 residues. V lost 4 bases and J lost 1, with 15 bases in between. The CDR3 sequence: CASSTIAGSRTDTQYF. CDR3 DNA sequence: TGTGCCAGTAGTACAATTGCGGGGAGCCGCACAGATACGCAGTATTTT.

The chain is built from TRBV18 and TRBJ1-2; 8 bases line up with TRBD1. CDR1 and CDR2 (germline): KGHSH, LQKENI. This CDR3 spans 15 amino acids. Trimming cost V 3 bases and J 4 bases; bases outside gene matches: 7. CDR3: CASSPGQGSFYGYTF. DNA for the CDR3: TGTGCCAGCTCACCCGGACAGGGCTCTTTCTATGGCTACACCTTC.

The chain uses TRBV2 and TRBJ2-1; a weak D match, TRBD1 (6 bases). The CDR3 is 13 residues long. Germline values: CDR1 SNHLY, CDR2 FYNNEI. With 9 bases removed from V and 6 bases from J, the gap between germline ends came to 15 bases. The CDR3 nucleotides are TGTGCCAGACAGGGTGACGAGCTCAATGAGCAGTTCTTC. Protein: CARQGDELNEQFF.